The clone carrying this T cell receptor (beta chain) was counted between two and nine times. TCRdb reprocessed the 5' RACE reads via MiXCR and lists one record per CDR3 protein. This table holds 40,000 to 60,000 distinct CDR3 sequences, around 15% found once. The data stem from a study of T cells of healthy individuals. V lost 1 base, J lost 0 bases, and 5 bases stayed unmatched. The V gene's germline CDR1 is LGHDT and CDR2 YNNKEL (reference sequence). The CDR3 is 17 residues long. The chain recombines TRBV3-1 with TRBJ2-1; TRBD2 matches at 8 bases. The clonotype was recovered from a human donor in good health. The chain's CDR3 is CASSQVAGRSSYNEQFF. The CDR3 coding sequence is TGTGCCAGCAGCCAAGTAGCGGGACGGAGCTCCTACAATGAGCAGTTCTTC.